This entry lists 28 T cell receptor beta chains sequenced from one sample in a study of T-cell reconstitution after alpha-beta-depleted transplantation in children. Unique molecular identifiers tagged the TCRbeta library. TCRdb re-called the PCR reads through MiXCR, storing one row per CDR3 protein. The table shows some 530,000 distinct CDR3 sequences, with roughly an eighth occurring only once. Sequencing was performed on PBMCs from the stem cell graft donor, taken from the stem cell graft. These receptors were collected from a human donor who donated a stem cell graft to a child with combined immunodeficiency.

Many counts were recorded for this clonotype. The V and J genes are TRBV12-3 or TRBV12-4 and TRBJ2-2, with D maybe TRBD1 (6 bases). Trimming removed 5 bases from V and 4 bases from J, with 8 bases in between. The CDR3 contains 13 residues. CDR3 nucleotide sequence: TGTGCCAGCAGTGCGGACAGCACCGGGGAGCTGTTTTTT. Translating it yields CASSADSTGELFF.

This clonotype was seen at least ten times. V is TRBV28 and J is TRBJ2-3; 13 bases agree with TRBD2. The CDR3 is 16 residues long. V was pared by 7 bases and J by 3 bases, with 7 bases of the junction left unmatched. CDR1 is MDHEN and CDR2 is SYDVKM in the germline V gene. The CDR3 nucleotides read TGTGCCAGCAACAGAGGGACTAGCGGGATAACAGATACGCAGTATTTT. Amino acid sequence: CASNRGTSGITDTQYF.

This clonotype came up a few times. The V gene is TRBV20-1, the J gene TRBJ2-3; 8 bases are a match to TRBD2. This CDR3 comprises 14 residues. Germline loops: CDR1 DFQATT, CDR2 SNEGSKA (reference sequence). J lost 2 bases, V lost 5 bases, and 6 bases had no gene match. The CDR3 sequence is CSAAVAGLTDTQYF. In DNA form, the CDR3 reads TGCAGTGCTGCGGTAGCGGGGCTCACAGATACGCAGTATTTT.

The chain has TRBV27 and TRBJ2-3; maybe TRBD2 (6 bases). Deletions cut 6 bases from V and 3 bases from J, with 19 bases between. The length of the CDR3 is 16 residues. Germline V gene data show CDR1 as MNHEY and CDR2 as SMNVEV (reference sequence). Written as DNA, the CDR3 is TGTGCCAGCAGCCAGAGGGTCCGGGAGTTTACAGATACGCAGTATTTT. It is translated as CASSQRVREFTDTQYF.

The chain combines TRBV15 with TRBJ1-5, with 8 bases lining up with TRBD1. Germline lookup yields CDR1 LNHNV and CDR2 YYDKDF (reference sequence). The ends lost 0 bases at V and 6 bases at J; junction bases unmatched: 7. The CDR3 length is 16 residues. Here the CDR3 DNA reads TGTGCCACCAGCAGAGATCAGGGGGCTAGGGGTCAGCCCCAGCATTTT. Translating gives CATSRDQGARGQPQHF. Drawing the rest from reference TRBV15 and TRBJ1-5, the complete variable domain is DAMVIQNPRYQVTQFGKPVTLSCSQTLNHNVMYWYQQKSSQAPKLLFHYYDKDFNNEADTPDNFQSRRPNTSFCFLDIRSPGLGDTAMYLCATSRDQGARGQPQHFGDGTRLSIL.

There are many counts of this clonotype. The chain employs TRBV6-2 or TRBV6-3 and TRBJ2-1; 7 positions agree with TRBD1. The CDR3 loop spans 12 amino acids. Germline V gene sequence: CDR1 MNHEY, CDR2 SVGEGT. V was clipped by 7 bases and J by 8 bases; unmatched bases: 5. CDR3 amino acids: CASNDRDHEQFF. CDR3 DNA sequence: TGTGCCAGCAACGACAGGGATCATGAGCAGTTCTTC.

Comments on this clonotype: One end of the junction varies from germline; a read error may be responsible. J is TRBJ2-4 and V is TRBV5-6; unclear D gene. The CDR3 is 14 amino acids. Germline values: CDR1 SGHDT, CDR2 YYEEEE. The CDR3 protein is CASGFGLHRWIQYF. The CDR3 nucleotides read TGTGCCAGCGGCTTCGGTCTGCACCGCTGGATTCAGTACTTC. Drawing the rest from reference TRBV5-6 and TRBJ2-4, the complete variable domain is DAGVTQSPTHLIKTRGQQVTLRCSPKSGHDTVSWYQQALGQGPQFIFQYYEEEERQRGNFPDRFSGHQFPNYSSELNVNALLLGDSALYLCASGFGLHRWIQYFGAGTRLSVL.

This clonotype was recorded a few times. This sequence joins TRBV7-9 and TRBJ1-1, with D possibly being TRBD1 (5 bases). Per the germline V gene, CDR1 is SEHNR and CDR2 is FQNEAQ (reference sequence). The CDR3 length is 14 residues. Trimming pared 5 bases from V and 4 bases from J, leaving 14 bases between. The CDR3 here is CASSDRDGGTEAFF. The CDR3 nucleotides are TGTGCCAGCAGCGACCGGGACGGAGGCACTGAAGCTTTCTTT.

This chain joins TRBV12-3 or TRBV12-4 and TRBJ2-1, with D hard to call. V was pared by 3 bases and J by 4 bases, with 10 bases between. This CDR3 spans 14 amino acids. The CDR3 sequence is CASSFVFWYNEQFF. As DNA, the CDR3 is TGTGCCAGCAGTTTTGTTTTTTGGTACAATGAGCAGTTCTTC.

This rearrangement joins TRBV5-1 to TRBJ2-1; TRBD1 might be the D (6 bases). Germline assignment: CDR1 SGHRS and CDR2 YFSETQ. The CDR3 contains 17 residues. V shed 0 bases and J shed 4 bases, with 17 bases lying between them. CDR3 residues: CASSLGDTWQGYNEQFF. CDR3 DNA sequence: TGCGCCAGCAGCTTGGGGGACACCTGGCAGGGGTACAATGAGCAGTTCTTC.

The rearrangement links TRBV12-3 or TRBV12-4 to TRBJ2-5; maybe TRBD2 (6 bases). The V end was cut by 7 bases, the J end by 1 base, with 22 bases between. There are 17 residues in the CDR3. The CDR3: CASTERDRRGGQETQYF. In DNA, the CDR3 is TGTGCCAGCACCGAACGGGATCGGAGGGGTGGCCAAGAGACCCAGTACTTC.

This chain joins TRBV19 and TRBJ1-5; no definite D call. V was trimmed by 8 bases and J by 0 bases, leaving 11 bases between them. This CDR3 region has 14 residues. Germline V gene data show CDR1 as LNHDA and CDR2 as SQIVND (reference sequence). The CDR3 nucleotides read TGTGCCAGTCTAAGGCCCTATAGCAATCAGCCCCAGCATTTT. It translates to CASLRPYSNQPQHF.

The table lists this clonotype with a few counts. V gene TRBV5-4 combines with J gene TRBJ2-3, with a possible D match to TRBD1 (6 bases). Germline V gives CDR1 SGHNT, CDR2 YYREEE (reference sequence). Trimming took off 4 bases at V and 5 bases at J, with 17 bases between the two ends. The CDR3 is made up of 15 amino acids. The CDR3: CASSPDRFSGDTQYF. The CDR3 bases are TGTGCCAGCAGCCCTGACAGGTTTTCGGGAGATACGCAGTATTTT.

This clonotype was detected only a few times. V and J are TRBV2 and TRBJ2-3; perhaps TRBD2 as D (6 bases). The CDR3 runs to 12 residues. Germline values: CDR1 SNHLY, CDR2 FYNNEI. V was trimmed by 10 bases and J by 4 bases, leaving 12 bases between them. CDR3 coding DNA: TGTGCCACCACATGGGGGGCAGATACGCAGTATTTT. Encoded protein: CATTWGADTQYF.

The table lists this clonotype with a few counts. The chain is built from TRBV20-1 and TRBJ2-7, with 8 bases fitting TRBD2. CDR3 length: 15 amino acids. Losses at the gene ends were 3 bases for V and 3 bases for J; bases not matched to a gene: 10. Germline V lookup: CDR1 DFQATT, CDR2 SNEGSKA (reference sequence). CDR3 bases: TGCAGTGCTAGGGGCCCAGCGAGCGGGAGCTACGAGCAGTACTTC. Protein product: CSARGPASGSYEQYF.

This clonotype has more than one count but fewer than ten. The chain is built from TRBV4-3 and TRBJ2-3; maybe TRBD1 (7 bases). The germline V gene encodes CDR1 LGHNA and CDR2 YSLEER. Trimming stripped 0 bases from V and 0 bases from J, with 10 bases between. The CDR3 is 16 amino acids. In DNA form, the CDR3 reads TGCGCCAGCAGCCAAGAGACAGGGACTAGCACAGATACGCAGTATTTT. It translates to CASSQETGTSTDTQYF.

This clonotype was detected ten times or more. The chain employs TRBV14 and TRBJ2-7; 9 bases line up with TRBD1. This CDR3 has 14 residues. Germline lookup yields CDR1 SGHDN and CDR2 FVKESK. Trimming cost V 5 bases and J 0 bases; bases outside gene matches: 2. CDR3 sequence reads: CASSLGQGSYEQYF. Written as DNA, the CDR3 is TGTGCCAGCAGCTTGGGACAGGGCTCCTACGAGCAGTACTTC.

This clonotype turned up a few times. V usage is TRBV3-1 and J usage is TRBJ2-5, with 8 bases fitting TRBD2. V was pared by 5 bases and J by 2 bases, with 7 bases of the junction left unmatched. The CDR3 covers 15 residues. The germline gives CDR1 LGHDT, CDR2 YNNKEL (reference sequence). The CDR3 reads CASSFSAGGQETQYF. The CDR3 region has the DNA TGTGCCAGCAGCTTCTCCGCGGGGGGACAAGAGACCCAGTACTTC.

The CDR3 loop reads CASSLEGQGGGNQPQHF. CDR3 coding DNA: TGTGCCAGCAGCTTGGAGGGGCAGGGAGGGGGCAATCAGCCCCAGCATTTT. V is TRBV5-8 and J is TRBJ1-5; D might be TRBD1 (5 bases). This CDR3 has 17 amino acids. The germline CDR1 and CDR2 sequences are SGHTS and YDEGEE. With 0 bases removed from V and 2 bases from J, the gap between germline ends came to 15 bases.

The rearrangement joins TRBV6-2 or TRBV6-3 to TRBJ2-1; possibly TRBD1 for D (6 bases). CDR1 MNHEY and CDR2 SVGEGT come from the germline V gene. Trimming took off 2 bases at V and 0 bases at J, with 11 bases between the two ends. CDR3 length: 16 amino acids. The CDR3 DNA reads as TGTGCCAGCAGTTACGATCCGGACAGCTCCTACAATGAGCAGTTCTTC. Protein: CASSYDPDSSYNEQFF.

The chain recombines TRBV24-1 with TRBJ2-7; 7 bases map to TRBD2. V lost 3 bases and J lost 1; bases outside the gene matches: 5. This CDR3 is 15 amino acids long. The germline CDR1 and CDR2 sequences are KGHDR and SFDVKD. The CDR3 sequence: CATSDGGGPSYEQYF. The CDR3 DNA follows: TGTGCCACCAGTGATGGCGGGGGTCCATCCTACGAGCAGTACTTC.

The chain links TRBV6-1 to TRBJ2-2, with D possibly TRBD2 on 6 matching bases. The CDR3 spans 13 residues. In germline, CDR1 is MNHNS, CDR2 SASEGT. V was pared by 11 bases and J by 0 bases, with 10 bases between. This CDR3 is CAGGRANTGELFF. The CDR3 nucleotides are TGTGCCGGGGGGAGAGCGAACACCGGGGAGCTGTTTTTT.

A few counts support this clonotype. This rearrangement joins TRBV2 to TRBJ1-3; D unresolved. The CDR3 loop spans 12 amino acids. V was trimmed by 3 bases and J by 6 bases, leaving 6 bases between them. The germline V gene encodes CDR1 SNHLY and CDR2 FYNNEI. CDR3 sequence: CASSDLSNTIYF. The CDR3 DNA reads TGTGCCAGCAGTGATCTGTCAAACACCATATATTTT.

In its sample, this clonotype was seen many times. This chain joins TRBV5-1 and TRBJ1-2, with D uncertain. Trimming left V 5 bases short and J 3 bases short, with 11 bases between. This CDR3 comprises 13 residues. Germline values: CDR1 SGHRS, CDR2 YFSETQ. The CDR3 bases are TGCGCCAGCAGGCCGGACGGATACTATGGCTACACCTTC. This codes for CASRPDGYYGYTF.

In its sample, this clonotype was seen a few times. The chain joins TRBV9 to TRBJ2-5, with 7 bases identical to TRBD1. CDR3 length: 15 residues. J gave up 5 bases and V 3 bases, and 10 bases lay outside the gene matches. Germline V gives CDR1 SGDLS, CDR2 YYNGEE. The CDR3 sequence: CASSGGQPSRETQYF. Written as DNA, the CDR3 is TGTGCCAGCAGCGGGGGACAGCCCTCGCGGGAGACCCAGTACTTC.

This chain connects TRBV5-1 to TRBJ2-3; D is uncertain. The germline gives CDR1 SGHRS, CDR2 YFSETQ. The CDR3 sequence is 15 residues long. V lost 4 bases and J 7 bases, leaving 19 bases between the germline ends. For the CDR3, the DNA is TGCGCCAGCAGCCCCGGCGGAGACAACGCCCATACGCAGTATTTT. It codes for CASSPGGDNAHTQYF.

This clonotype appeared many times. This chain uses TRBV7-6 with TRBJ2-7; tentatively, D is TRBD1 (5 bases). In germline, CDR1 is SGHVS, CDR2 FNYEAQ. The CDR3 spans 15 residues. V was cut by 1 base and J by 3 bases, with 13 bases left in between. The CDR3 bases are TGTGCCAGCAGCTTAGGATCGGCCAGGGTCTACGAGCAGTACTTC. This translates into CASSLGSARVYEQYF.

A word on this clonotype: A much more abundant neighbour one base away suggests this may be a read error. The chain combines TRBV12-3 or TRBV12-4 with TRBJ2-7; D not resolved. This CDR3 has 12 amino acids. The V end was cut by 4 bases, the J end by 5 bases, with 9 bases between. The CDR3 is CASSCSLHEQYF. The CDR3 region has the DNA TGTGCCAGCAGTTGCTCCCTTCACGAGCAGTACTTC.